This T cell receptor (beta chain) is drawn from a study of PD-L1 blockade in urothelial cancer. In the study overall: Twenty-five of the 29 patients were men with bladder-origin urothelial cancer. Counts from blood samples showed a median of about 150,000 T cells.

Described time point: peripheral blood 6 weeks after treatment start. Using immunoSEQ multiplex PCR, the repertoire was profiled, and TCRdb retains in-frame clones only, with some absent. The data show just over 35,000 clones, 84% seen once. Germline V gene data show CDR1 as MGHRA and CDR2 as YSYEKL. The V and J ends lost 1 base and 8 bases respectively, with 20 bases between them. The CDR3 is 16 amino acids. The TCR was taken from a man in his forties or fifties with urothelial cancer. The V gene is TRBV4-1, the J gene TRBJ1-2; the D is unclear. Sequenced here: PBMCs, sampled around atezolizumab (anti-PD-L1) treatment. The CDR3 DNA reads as TGCGCCAGCAGCCAAGGGGTCGGCCTCGTACTAGGGGGCTACACCTTC. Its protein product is CASSQGVGLVLGGYTF.